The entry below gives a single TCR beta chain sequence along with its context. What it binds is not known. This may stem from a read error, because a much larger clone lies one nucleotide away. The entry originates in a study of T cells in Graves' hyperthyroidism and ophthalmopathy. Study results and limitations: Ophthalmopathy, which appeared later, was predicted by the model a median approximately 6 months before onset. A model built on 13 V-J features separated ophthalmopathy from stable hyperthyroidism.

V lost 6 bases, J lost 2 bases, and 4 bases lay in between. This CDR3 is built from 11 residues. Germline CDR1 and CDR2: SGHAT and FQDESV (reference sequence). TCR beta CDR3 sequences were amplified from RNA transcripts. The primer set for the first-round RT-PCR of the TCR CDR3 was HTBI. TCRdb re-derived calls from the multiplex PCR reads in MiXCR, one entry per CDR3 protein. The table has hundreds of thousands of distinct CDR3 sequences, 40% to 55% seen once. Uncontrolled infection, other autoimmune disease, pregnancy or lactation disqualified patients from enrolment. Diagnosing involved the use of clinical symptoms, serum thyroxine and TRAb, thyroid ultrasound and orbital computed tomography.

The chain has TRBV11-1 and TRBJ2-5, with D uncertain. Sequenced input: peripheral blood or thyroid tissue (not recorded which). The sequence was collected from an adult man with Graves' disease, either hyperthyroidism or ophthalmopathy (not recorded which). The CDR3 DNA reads TGTGCCAGCAGGACGCAAGAGACCCAGTACTTC. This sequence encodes CASRTQETQYF.